This TCR beta chain was observed in a study of lymphopenia after photon versus proton radiotherapy. General study points: Photon-treated patients lost naive T cells and TCR diversity; proton-treated stayed stable. Post-nadir diversity loss with photons came from oligoclonal expansion, particularly CD8+ Temra cells.

Sequencing was performed with immunoSEQ multiplex PCR; in TCRdb, only in-frame clones are kept and a portion is missing. The sample records approximately 45,000 clones, 65% to 90% being singletons. The junction had 9 bases not matched to a gene; V was cut back by 6 bases and J by 3 bases. This CDR3 contains 15 residues. Per the germline V gene, CDR1 is KGHSH and CDR2 is LQKENI. This clone was detected once. Its antigen is undetermined. This receptor was obtained from a man aged 35 to 55 with gastric cancer. This chain connects TRBV18 to TRBJ1-2, with 8 bases lining up with TRBD1. The source material was peripheral blood, sampled from a patient treated with photon-based radiotherapy. CDR3 sequence (DNA): TGTGCCAGCTCGCCAACCCTACAGGGGGACTATGGCTACACCTTC. Protein: CASSPTLQGDYGYTF.